This T cell receptor (beta chain) was sequenced in a study of cytomegalovirus exposure and HLA in healthy donors. Primers for the PCR totalled 60 Vbeta and 13 Jbeta. The data were produced by immunoSEQ multiplex PCR, yet TCRdb's version contains in-frame clones alone and is incomplete. The sample yields 90,000 to 110,000 clones, about four fifths seen once. J gave up 0 bases and V 2 bases, and 4 bases lay outside the gene matches. Germline V gives CDR1 ENHRY, CDR2 SYGVKD. This CDR3 has 16 amino acids. The chain employs TRBV10-3 and TRBJ1-5; TRBD1 agrees at 7 bases. The specimen sequenced was PBMCs. The sequence was collected from a man aged 25-40 years in good health and CMV-seronegative. The CDR3 region is CAISERGTDSNQPQHF. Written as DNA, the CDR3 is TGTGCCATCAGTGAGCGTGGGACAGATAGCAATCAGCCCCAGCATTTT.